This TCR beta chain comes out of a study of post-analysis software for immune sequencing data. Study information: Several disease courses (relapsing-remitting, secondary progressive and progressive-relapsing) of multiple sclerosis were included. Study-wide points: TRBV5-6, TRBV5-1 and TRBV20-1 were among roughly 5 TRBV segments more frequent in patients than controls. Compared with controls, patients showed significantly lower normalized Chao1 diversity. Strong co-clustering by F measure was evident for samples that had been prepared in the same batch.

CDR1 SQVTM and CDR2 ANQGSEA come from the germline V gene. V was shortened by 3 bases and J by 13 bases, with 25 bases between the two germline ends. This CDR3 spans 15 amino acids. Included in the TCR beta cDNA libraries were unique molecular identifiers. Starting from about 0.94 to 9.7 million T cells, the study yielded 460,000 or so cDNA molecules. Each CDR3 protein gets one entry after TCRdb re-called the PCR reads with MiXCR. The sample records hundreds of thousands of distinct CDR3 sequences, 25% to 30% being singletons. Concerning this clonotype itself: Its antigen is still unknown.

The receptor was isolated from a girl aged 5 to 17 with multiple sclerosis. The material sequenced was blood. V and J are TRBV29-1 and TRBJ2-1; D may be TRBD1 (5 bases). DNA for the CDR3: TGCAGCGTTGAGAAAAGTGGGGCAGGTACTGAGACCCAGTTCTTC. This codes for CSVEKSGAGTETQFF.